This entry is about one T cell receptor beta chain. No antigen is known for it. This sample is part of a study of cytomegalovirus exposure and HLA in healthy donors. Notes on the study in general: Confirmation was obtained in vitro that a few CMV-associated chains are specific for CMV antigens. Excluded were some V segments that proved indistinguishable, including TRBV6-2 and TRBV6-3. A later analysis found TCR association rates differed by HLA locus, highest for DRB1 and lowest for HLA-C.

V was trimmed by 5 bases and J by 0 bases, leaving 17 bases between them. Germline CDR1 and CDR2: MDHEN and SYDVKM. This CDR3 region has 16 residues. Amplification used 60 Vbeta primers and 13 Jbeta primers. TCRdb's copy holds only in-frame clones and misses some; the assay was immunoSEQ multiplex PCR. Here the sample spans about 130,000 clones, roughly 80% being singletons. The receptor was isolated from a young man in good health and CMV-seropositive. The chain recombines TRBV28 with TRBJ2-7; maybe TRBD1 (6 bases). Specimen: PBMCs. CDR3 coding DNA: TGTGCCAGCAGTACCTGGGGGCAGGGGAGCTCCTACGAGCAGTACTTC. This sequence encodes CASSTWGQGSSYEQYF. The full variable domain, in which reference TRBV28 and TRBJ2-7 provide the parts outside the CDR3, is DVKVTQSSRYLVKRTGEKVFLECVQDMDHENMFWYRQDPGLGLRLIYFSYDVKMKEKGDIPEGYSVSREKKERFSLILESASTNQTSMYLCASSTWGQGSSYEQYFGPGTRLTVT.